Presented here are 2 T cell receptor beta chains from one specimen sequenced in a study of cytomegalovirus exposure and HLA in healthy donors. The study ran its PCR with 60 Vbeta and 13 Jbeta primers. Using immunoSEQ multiplex PCR, the repertoire was profiled, and TCRdb retains in-frame clones only, with some absent. The specimen's table records around 78,000 clones. The sequencing sample was made of PBMCs. These receptors originate from a young man in good health and CMV-seropositive.

V gene TRBV5-1 combines with J gene TRBJ2-5; 7 bases match TRBD2. Germline V gene data show CDR1 as SGHRS and CDR2 as YFSETQ. The trim removed 0 bases at V and 2 bases at J, leaving 1 base unmatched. The CDR3 length is 14 residues. As DNA, the CDR3 is TGCGCCAGCAGCTTGGTGGGGGGGCAAGAGACCCAGTACTTC. This translates into CASSLVGGQETQYF.

The rearrangement links TRBV29-1 to TRBJ2-3, with D tentatively TRBD1 (5 bases). V was trimmed by 4 bases and J by 4 bases, leaving 15 bases between them. The CDR3 covers 14 residues. Germline CDR1 is SQVTM and CDR2 is ANQGSEA. The CDR3 reads CSVGGTLLADTQYF. CDR3 bases: TGCAGCGTTGGGGGCACCCTGTTGGCAGATACGCAGTATTTT.